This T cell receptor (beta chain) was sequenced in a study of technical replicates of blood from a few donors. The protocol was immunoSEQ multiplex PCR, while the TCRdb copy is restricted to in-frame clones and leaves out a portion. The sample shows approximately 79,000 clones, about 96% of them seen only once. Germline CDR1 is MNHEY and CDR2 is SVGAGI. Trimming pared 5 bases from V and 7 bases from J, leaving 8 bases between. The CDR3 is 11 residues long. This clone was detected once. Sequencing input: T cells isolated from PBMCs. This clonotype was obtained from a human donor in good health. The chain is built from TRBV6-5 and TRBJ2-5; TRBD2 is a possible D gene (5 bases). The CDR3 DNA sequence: TGTGCCAGCAGTCAAAGCGGGACCCAGTACTTC. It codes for CASSQSGTQYF.